This T cell receptor beta chain was recorded in a study of CD8 T cells in ankylosing spondylitis (dated by TCRdb to about 2017). Regarding the complete study: T cell receptor beta repertoires were profiled in healthy donors and ankylosing spondylitis patients so that disease-linked TCR variants could be found. The whole study cohort included some 100 healthy donors and 25 or so ankylosing spondylitis patients. Samples of peripheral blood were taken, and for ankylosing spondylitis patients, synovial fluid was collected as well.

The full study reports these points: Some TCR beta motif variants had previously been reported in synovial fluid and blood of reactive arthritis patients, which suggested common disease-initiation mechanisms. Blood from ankylosing spondylitis patients appeared to be characterized by a TCR beta motif composed of about 8 highly homologous amino acid variants. The disease-linked clones had a CD8+ phenotype and were found at relatively low frequencies in peripheral blood. According to the report, matched synovial fluid samples from ankylosing spondylitis patients were significantly enriched for the disease-linked clones.

This clonotype was observed at least ten times. The target of this receptor is not known. No much larger clone is present one base from it, and per-base qualities are unavailable. Based on the germline V gene, the CDR1 and CDR2 sequences are SGHTA and FQGTGA. The trim is 2 bases for V and 0 bases for J, with a gap of 6 bases between the germline ends. The CDR3 spans 14 residues, from the cysteine through the phenylalanine. Only the CDR3 portion is preserved as DNA: 42 bases, with reading frame beginning at the first base. The sample was run on an Illumina HiSeq 2500. Quantitative 5'-RACE with molecular barcodes was the method used to prepare the TCR beta libraries. The published analysis was carried out like this. Disease-linked TCR variants were identified with a new computational method built on a probabilistic model of VDJ rearrangement. The public sequencing data were trimmed at Q25 with fastp and processed into clonotypes with MiXCR by TCRdb, which kept only in-frame beta chains. Identical CDR3 protein sequences are pooled into one entry, listed with their most common genes and DNA. These V and J calls originate from TCRdb's pipeline instead of the authors' own analysis. The sample profile shows roughly 440,000 distinct CDR3 sequences; approximately 17% of them were found once. The top ten constitute about 0.94% of the sample.

The sequence came from a male donor with ankylosing spondylitis. This chain is built from TRBV7-3 and TRBJ2-3; the D gene is unclear. Sequencing input: blood, either unsorted or a sorted T cell fraction (not recorded which). The CDR3 protein sequence reads: CASSLYLSTDTQYF. The sequence in DNA is TGTGCCAGCAGCTTATATCTAAGCACAGATACGCAGTATTTT. Where the CDR3 stops, the reference TRBV7-3 and TRBJ2-3 genes take over; the full variable domain is GAGVSQTPSNKVTEKGKYVELRCDPISGHTALYWYRQSLGQGPEFLIYFQGTGAADDSGLPNDRFFAVRPEGSVSTLKIQRTERGDSAVYLCASSLYLSTDTQYFGPGTRLTVL.